This T cell receptor (beta chain) was recorded in a study of blood T cell repertoires in COVID-19. The method was immunoSEQ multiplex PCR; TCRdb's version includes in-frame clones alone and lacks a portion of them. The repertoire holds 290,000 or so clones, roughly 80% seen once, with approximately 5% in the top ten. The CDR3 consists of 13 residues. Trimming took off 4 bases at V and 5 bases at J, with 14 bases between the two ends. Germline V gene sequence: CDR1 GTSNPN, CDR2 SVGIG (reference sequence). The chain links TRBV30 to TRBJ1-1; possible D gene TRBD1, 5 bases. The receptor comes from a man aged 40-49 years who had been exposed to COVID-19. Sequencing input: PBMCs or T cells enriched from blood (not recorded which). CDR3 in DNA: TGTGCCTGGATGCCAGGGCTTAGTACTGAAGCTTTCTTT. Translating gives CAWMPGLSTEAFF.